Each of the 3 T cell receptor beta chains below was sequenced from the same sample in a study of T cell responses to AZD1222 COVID-19 vaccine (dated by TCRdb to 2020 to 2023). The library was made by the immunoSEQ multiplex PCR assay. Drawn from immuneACCESS, this table holds only the in-frame rearrangements with V and J called that TCRdb kept. Clones are partly lost; checked studies trace under half to an unresolved V gene and leave the rest unexplained. The sample includes about 160,000 clones, with less than 95% observed a single time. The ten largest clonotypes hold 1.3% of the sample. The time point label corresponds to: baseline before first vaccination. The sequencing used peripheral blood, collected on day 0 of AZD1222 vaccination. These receptors were obtained from an adult in good health.

The V call is TRBV7-7, the J call TRBJ1-3; D call uncertain. The CDR3 has 15 amino acids. The germline V gene has CDR1 SSHAT and CDR2 FNYEAQ (reference sequence). The ends were cut back, 5 bases at V and 2 bases at J, with 13 bases in the middle. CDR3 DNA: TGTGCCAGCAGCCCCGACACGGGCCCTGGAAACACCATATATTTT. It codes for CASSPDTGPGNTIYF.

This chain joins TRBV6-1 and TRBJ1-2, with D maybe TRBD1 (5 bases). The germline gives CDR1 MNHNS, CDR2 SASEGT. V was shortened by 5 bases and J by 3 bases, with 13 bases between the two germline ends. The CDR3 has 14 residues. The CDR3 is CASSWAGNYYGYTF. In nucleotides, the CDR3 is TGTGCCAGCAGTTGGGCAGGGAACTACTATGGCTACACCTTC.

The J gene is TRBJ2-1, the V gene TRBV5-1; D uncertain. The germline CDR1 and CDR2 sequences are SGHRS and YFSETQ. This CDR3 has 12 residues. V gave up 0 bases and J gave up 5 bases, with 3 bases separating them. The CDR3 DNA sequence: TGCGCCAGCAGCTTGGAGGACAATGAGCAGTTCTTC. Translated, it gives CASSLEDNEQFF.